This TCR beta chain stems from a study of identical twins. Study-wide findings and caveats: These conclusions were based on statistical analysis (cross-sectional, not following the same donors). With monozygotic twins, out-of-frame TCR alpha sharing exceeded what models estimated.

This clonotype was counted once. As yet, its antigen is unknown. Each CDR3 protein gets one entry after TCRdb re-called the 5' RACE reads with MiXCR. In the table there are hundreds of thousands of distinct CDR3 sequences, 8.6% of which are singletons. CDR3 size: 16 residues. From germline, CDR1 is SGHRS and CDR2 YFSETQ. V was pared by 4 bases and J by 0 bases, with 2 bases of the junction left unmatched. These data were also filed under a second study, of yellow fever vaccine responses in identical twins.

This rearrangement joins TRBV5-1 to TRBJ2-5, with 14 bases lining up with TRBD2. This clonotype was obtained from a woman between 18 and 30 years old in good health. Sequenced material: PBMCs. CDR3 DNA: TGCGCCAGCAGCCCGGGACTAGCGGGGGACCAAGAGACCCAGTACTTC. This translates into CASSPGLAGDQETQYF.